This T cell receptor beta chain was profiled in a study of T cell repertoires in cytomegalovirus infection (dated by TCRdb to between 2018 and 2021). Turning to the overall study: Because public TCR beta signatures pointed to carriage of CMV infection together with the matching HLA type, the HLA type of each donor mattered for the analysis.

The paper as a whole reports these results and caveats: In both this cohort and an independent cohort of 352 donors, the cumulative frequency of public TCR beta family members distinguished carriers of CMV infection plus the relevant HLA type. The ex vivo response was dominated by HLA-C-restricted CMV-specific TCR beta clonotypes, which also provided the single most frequent clonotype in two of eight donors.

The germline V gene (reference sequence) gives CDR1 as DFQATT and CDR2 as SNEGSKA. V ends up 6 bases short and J 2 bases short, with an unmatched junction base count of 8. The cysteine opens and the phenylalanine closes a CDR3 of 15 amino acids. CDR3 DNA is the only sequence kept; it has 45 bases, read in frame from the first base. With respect to this clonotype: Its antigen is not yet known. No base quality values were provided; no much bigger clone lies one nucleotide off.

The sequencing machine was an Illumina HiSeq 1500. Through fastp at Q25 and MiXCR, TCRdb rebuilt clones from the public reads, retaining in-frame beta chains. Rows merge per CDR3 protein into single entries with the most common DNA and genes. This sample comprises a few hundred thousand distinct CDR3 sequences, 9.5% of them detected only once. The top ten hold 3.5% to 4.5% of the sample. What was sequenced was PBMCs. Recombination joined TRBV20-1 with TRBJ2-1; TRBD2 matches 9 bases in the middle. The source is a human donor in good health (CMV status not recorded). Some clones in this sample may be carry-over from other donors' samples. The CDR3 region: CSAPFGTSTYNEQFF. The bases read TGCAGTGCCCCATTTGGGACTAGCACCTACAATGAGCAGTTCTTC.